These T cell receptor beta chains were read from a single sample in a study of regulatory T cells in long-lasting Graves disease. TCRdb called the multiplex PCR reads again in MiXCR, with one record for every CDR3 protein. The sample contains fewer than 350,000 distinct CDR3 sequences, 18% of which appear only once. This specimen was peripheral blood mononuclear cells (PBMCs), taken at new diagnosis, from a patient treated with antithyroid drugs. The origin of the receptors is a female donor with Graves disease. Each CDR3 is given with its conserved first and last residue. D genes are given only for firm matches. Some rows have no size entry. The others give once, few or many, or a class for an expanded clone.

d_call,v_call,j_call,clone_size,cdr3_nt,cdr3_aa
-,TRBV7-9,TRBJ2-4,-,TGTGCCAGCAGCTTAGATCTGGGCGGTCTAGCCAAAAACATTCAGTACTTC,CASSLDLGGLAKNIQYF
TRBD2,TRBV24-1,TRBJ2-1,many,TGTGCCACCAGTGCCCATCCGGGACTAGCGTCCCGAGGAAGGCAGTTCTTC,CATSAHPGLASRGRQFF
-,TRBV6-5,TRBJ2-6,few,TGTGCCAGCAGTTACCGGCCCTCTGGGGCCAACGTCCTGACTTTC,CASSYRPSGANVLTF
-,TRBV12-3/TRBV12-4,TRBJ1-3,many,TGTGCCAGCAGCTTACCATTTGGTCGGGTTAATACTGGAAACACCATATATTTT,CASSLPFGRVNTGNTIYF
-,TRBV5-1,TRBJ2-3,many,TGCGCCAGCAGCTCCTGGATTAGCACAGATACGCAGTATTTT,CASSSWISTDTQYF
TRBD1,TRBV3-1,TRBJ2-7,-,TGTGCCAGCAGCCATGGGACAGGGCTTATCTCCGAGCAGTACTTC,CASSHGTGLISEQYF
-,TRBV20-1,TRBJ2-7,few,TGCAGTGCTAGGGAGGTAGGGGAGCAGTACTTC,CSAREVGEQYF
-,TRBV29-1,TRBJ2-3,-,TGCAGCGTTGAGCTCACTACAGATACGCAGTATTTT,CSVELTTDTQYF
TRBD1,TRBV5-1,TRBJ1-6,few,TGCGCCAGCAGCCTACCCGGGACAGATTATAATTCACCCCTCCACTTT,CASSLPGTDYNSPLHF
-,TRBV2,TRBJ2-2,many,TGTGCCAGCAGGGAAGACCACAGGGCCAACACCGGGGAGCTGTTTTTT,CASREDHRANTGELFF
-,TRBV6-2/TRBV6-3,TRBJ2-5,many,TGTGCCAGCAGTTACTCATCCCCACCTATCCAAGAGACCCAGTACTTC,CASSYSSPPIQETQYF
-,TRBV28,TRBJ2-7,many,TGTGCCAGCAGTGAGGCGAGGGCCCCCTACGAGCAGTACTTC,CASSEARAPYEQYF
TRBD2,TRBV11-2,TRBJ2-5,-,TGTGCCAGCAGCTCCCGGCTGGTTAGCGGGTTTGAAGGGGCCCAGTACTTC,CASSSRLVSGFEGAQYF
-,TRBV18,TRBJ2-7,-,TGTGCCAGCTCACCAGAAGGCCTGCCCCTCTCCTACGAGCAGTACTTC,CASSPEGLPLSYEQYF
TRBD2,TRBV12-3/TRBV12-4,TRBJ2-2,many,TGTGCCAGCAGAAGGGCTGGGAGGGCCTCCGGGGAGCTGTTTTTT,CASRRAGRASGELFF
TRBD1,TRBV30,TRBJ1-2,many,TGTGCCTGGGGCACAGGGGGCGCAAACTATGGCTACACCTTC,CAWGTGGANYGYTF
TRBD2,TRBV24-1,TRBJ2-1,-,TGTGCCACCAGTGACCCAACTAGCGGGGTCTACAATGAGCAGTTCTTC,CATSDPTSGVYNEQFF
TRBD2,TRBV18,TRBJ2-3,few,TGTGCCAGCTCACCACTAGGCGGGGGAAGCACAGATACGCAGTATTTT,CASSPLGGGSTDTQYF
-,TRBV27,TRBJ2-5,many,TGTGCCAGCAGTTCATTAGGATTTCAAGAGACCCAGTACTTC,CASSSLGFQETQYF
-,TRBV28,TRBJ2-7,many,TGTGCCAGCAGTTTATACAGGGCCGACGAGCAGTACTTC,CASSLYRADEQYF
-,TRBV5-1,TRBJ2-2,-,TGCGCCAGCAGCTTAGATAAGAGAGGCGGGGAGCTGTTTTTT,CASSLDKRGGELFF
-,TRBV12-3/TRBV12-4,TRBJ2-6,many,TGTGCCGAGGGTCGGACCTCTGGGGCCAACGTCCTGACTTTC,CAEGRTSGANVLTF
-,TRBV27,TRBJ2-3,many,TGTGCCAGCAAGGGCACAGATACGCAGTATTTT,CASKGTDTQYF
TRBD1,TRBV10-3,TRBJ2-5,many,TGTGCCATCAGCACGGACAGGGTAATAGAGACCCAGTACTTC,CAISTDRVIETQYF
-,TRBV7-8,TRBJ1-4,many,TGTGCCAGCAGCTCCGAGGGGAGTGAAAAACTGTTTTTT,CASSSEGSEKLFF
-,TRBV2,TRBJ2-1,-,TGTGCCAGCCTTGACTGGATCTCTCTCAATGAGCAGTTCTTC,CASLDWISLNEQFF
-,TRBV29-1,TRBJ2-2,-,TGCAGCGTTGAAAAAGGGGGGTTAGGTTTGGCCGGGGAGCTGTTTTTT,CSVEKGGLGLAGELFF
TRBD2,TRBV10-1,TRBJ2-3,-,TGCGCCAGCAGTGACCCTACACGGACTAGCGGGAGTGTGGATACGCAGTATTTT,CASSDPTRTSGSVDTQYF
-,TRBV12-3/TRBV12-4,TRBJ2-5,many,TGTGCCAGCAGCCGATGGGGAGACTCGGAGACCCAGTACTTC,CASSRWGDSETQYF
-,TRBV9,TRBJ1-6,-,TGTGCCAGCAGCCCGGACGCCGGATCCTATAATTCACCCCTCCACTTT,CASSPDAGSYNSPLHF
-,TRBV11-2,TRBJ2-1,-,-,CASSIYLCSVEHGREETQYF
-,TRBV6-5,TRBJ1-4,many,TGTGCCAGCAGTTACGGGCGACTGAGGGGTAATTTGGTAAAACTGTTTTTT,CASSYGRLRGNLVKLFF
TRBD2,TRBV20-1,TRBJ2-1,many,TGCAGTGCTAGTAGCACTAGCGGGAGGGCCGGCGAGCAGTTCTTC,CSASSTSGRAGEQFF
-,TRBV19,TRBJ2-5,many,TGTGCCAGTAGAGAACAGGATTACCAAGAGACCCAGTACTTC,CASREQDYQETQYF
-,TRBV20-1,TRBJ1-2,-,TGCAGTGCTTCCGGGACGGCCTATGGCTACACCTTC,CSASGTAYGYTF
TRBD1,TRBV12-3/TRBV12-4,TRBJ1-5,many,TGTGCCAGCAGTTCGGGACAGGGGGACGGTCAGCCCCAGCATTTT,CASSSGQGDGQPQHF
-,TRBV12-3/TRBV12-4,TRBJ1-2,many,TGTGCCAGCATGCGGGCGGGCGACTATGGCTACACCTTC,CASMRAGDYGYTF
-,TRBV12-3/TRBV12-4,TRBJ1-1,many,TGTGCCAGTTCCTCTAAAGGACTCACTGAAGCTTTCTTT,CASSSKGLTEAFF
TRBD2,TRBV28,TRBJ2-3,many,TGTGCCAGCAGCTATACTAGCGGGGGAGGGGATACGCAGTATTTT,CASSYTSGGGDTQYF
-,TRBV2,TRBJ2-7,many,TGTGCCATCCGCCCCCCCTACGAGCAGTACTTC,CAIRPPYEQYF